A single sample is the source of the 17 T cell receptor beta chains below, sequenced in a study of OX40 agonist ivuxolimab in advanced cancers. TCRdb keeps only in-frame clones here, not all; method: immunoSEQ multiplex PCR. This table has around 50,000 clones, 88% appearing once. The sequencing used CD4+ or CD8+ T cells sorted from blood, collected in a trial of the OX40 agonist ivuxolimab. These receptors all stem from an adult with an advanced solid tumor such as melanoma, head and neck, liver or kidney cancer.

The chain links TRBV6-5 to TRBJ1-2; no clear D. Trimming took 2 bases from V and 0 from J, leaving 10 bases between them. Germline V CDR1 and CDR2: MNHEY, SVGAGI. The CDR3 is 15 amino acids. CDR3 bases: TGTGCCAGCAGTTACCGCGTAGGGTCTAACTATGGCTACACCTTC. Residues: CASSYRVGSNYGYTF.

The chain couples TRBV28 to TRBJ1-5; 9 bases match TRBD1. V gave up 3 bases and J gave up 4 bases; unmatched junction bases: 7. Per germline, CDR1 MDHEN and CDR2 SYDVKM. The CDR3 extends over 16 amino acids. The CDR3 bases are TGTGCCAGCAGTTTCCCCCATGGGACAGGGAATCAGCCCCAGCATTTT. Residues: CASSFPHGTGNQPQHF.

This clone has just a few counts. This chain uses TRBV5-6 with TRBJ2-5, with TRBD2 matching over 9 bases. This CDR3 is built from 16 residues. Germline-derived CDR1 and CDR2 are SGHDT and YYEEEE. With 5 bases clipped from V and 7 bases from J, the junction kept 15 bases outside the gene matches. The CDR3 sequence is CASRSVAGEGKGTQYF. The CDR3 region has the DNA TGTGCCAGCAGGTCCGTAGCGGGAGAGGGCAAGGGGACCCAGTACTTC.

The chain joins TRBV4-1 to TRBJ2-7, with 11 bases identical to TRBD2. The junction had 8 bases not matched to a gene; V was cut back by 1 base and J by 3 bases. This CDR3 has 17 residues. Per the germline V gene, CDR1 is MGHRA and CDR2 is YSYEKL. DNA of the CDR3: TGCGCCAGCAGCCAAGTGACCTCTAGCGGGAGGAGCTACGAGCAGTACTTC. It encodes CASSQVTSSGRSYEQYF.

The CDR3 region is CASSHYAEGARYNEQFF. Here the CDR3 DNA reads TGTGCCAGCAGCCATTACGCGGAGGGGGCGCGATACAATGAGCAGTTCTTC. This chain uses TRBV4-2 with TRBJ2-1, with a weak D call TRBD1 (7 bases). Germline V CDR1 and CDR2: LGHNA, YNFKEQ. The CDR3 is made up of 17 amino acids. Between the trimmed V and J ends, which lost 3 bases and 4 bases, there was a span of 19 bases.

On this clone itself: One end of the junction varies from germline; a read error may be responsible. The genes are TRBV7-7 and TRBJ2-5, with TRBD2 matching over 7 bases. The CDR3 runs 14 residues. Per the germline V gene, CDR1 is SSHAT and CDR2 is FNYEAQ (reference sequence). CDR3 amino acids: CASSLGAGSETQYF. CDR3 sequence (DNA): TGTGCTAGCAGCTTGGGAGCGGGAAGCGAGACCCAGTACTTC.

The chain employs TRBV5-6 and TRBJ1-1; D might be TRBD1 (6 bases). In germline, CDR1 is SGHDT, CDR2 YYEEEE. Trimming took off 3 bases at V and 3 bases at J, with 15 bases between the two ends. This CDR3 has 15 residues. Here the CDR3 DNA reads TGTGCCAGCAGCTCCTCGGGGGGCGCGGACACTGAAGCTTTCTTT. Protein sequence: CASSSSGGADTEAFF.

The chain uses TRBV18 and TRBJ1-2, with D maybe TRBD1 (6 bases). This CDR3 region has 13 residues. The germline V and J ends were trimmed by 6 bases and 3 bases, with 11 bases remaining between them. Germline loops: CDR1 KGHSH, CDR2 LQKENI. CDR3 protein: CASSLTGHYGYTF. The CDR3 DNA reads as TGTGCCAGCTCGCTGACAGGCCACTATGGCTACACCTTC. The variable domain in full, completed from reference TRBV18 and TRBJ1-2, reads NAGVMQNPRHLVRRRGQEARLRCSPMKGHSHVYWYRQLPEEGLKFMVYLQKENIIDESGMPKERFSAEFPKEGPSILRIQQVVRGDSAAYFCASSLTGHYGYTFGSGTRLTVV.

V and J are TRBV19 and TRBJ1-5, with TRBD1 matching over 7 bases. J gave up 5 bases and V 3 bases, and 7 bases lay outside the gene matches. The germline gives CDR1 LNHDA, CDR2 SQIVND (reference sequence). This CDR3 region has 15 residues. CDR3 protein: CASSIRTGVDQPQHF. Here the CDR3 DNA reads TGTGCCAGTAGTATTCGCACAGGGGTTGATCAGCCCCAGCATTTT.

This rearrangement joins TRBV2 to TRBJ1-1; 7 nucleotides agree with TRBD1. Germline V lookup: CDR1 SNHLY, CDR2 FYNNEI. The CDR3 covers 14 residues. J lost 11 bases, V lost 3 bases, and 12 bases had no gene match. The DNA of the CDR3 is TGTGCCAGCAGTGAGACAGGGCAACCTGTATTGGCTTTCTTT. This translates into CASSETGQPVLAFF. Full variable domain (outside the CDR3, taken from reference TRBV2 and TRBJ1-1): EPEVTQTPSHQVTQMGQEVILRCVPISNHLYFYWYRQILGQKVEFLVSFYNNEISEKSEIFDDQFSVERPDGSNFTLKIRSTKLEDSAMYFCASSETGQPVLAFFGQGTRLTVV.

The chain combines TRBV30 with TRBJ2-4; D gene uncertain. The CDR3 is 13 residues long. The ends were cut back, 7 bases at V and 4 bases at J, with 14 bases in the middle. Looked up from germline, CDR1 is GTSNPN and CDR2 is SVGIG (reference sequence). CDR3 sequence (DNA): TGTGCCTTAACCCCAGGCACGAAAAACATTCAGTACTTC. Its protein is CALTPGTKNIQYF.

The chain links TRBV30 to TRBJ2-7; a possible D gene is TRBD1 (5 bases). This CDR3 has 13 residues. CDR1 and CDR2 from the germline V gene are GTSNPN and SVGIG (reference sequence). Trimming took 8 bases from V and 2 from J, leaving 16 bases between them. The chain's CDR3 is CAGWGGTTYEQYF. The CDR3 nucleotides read TGTGCCGGCTGGGGCGGAACTACCTACGAGCAGTACTTC.

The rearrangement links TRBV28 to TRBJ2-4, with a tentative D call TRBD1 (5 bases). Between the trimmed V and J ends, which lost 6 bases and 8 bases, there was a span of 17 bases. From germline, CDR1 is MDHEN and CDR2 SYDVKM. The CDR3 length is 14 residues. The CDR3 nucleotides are TGTGCCAGCAGGGTGAGTCAGGGCTCGGACATTCAGTACTTC. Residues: CASRVSQGSDIQYF.

In DNA form, the CDR3 reads TGTGCCAGCAGTCCTGACCCCACGGGGGAGCTGTTTTTT. Amino acid sequence: CASSPDPTGELFF. This rearrangement joins TRBV28 to TRBJ2-2; D is undetermined. Trimming stripped 5 bases from V and 8 bases from J, with 12 bases between. Per germline, CDR1 MDHEN and CDR2 SYDVKM. The CDR3 sequence is 13 residues long.

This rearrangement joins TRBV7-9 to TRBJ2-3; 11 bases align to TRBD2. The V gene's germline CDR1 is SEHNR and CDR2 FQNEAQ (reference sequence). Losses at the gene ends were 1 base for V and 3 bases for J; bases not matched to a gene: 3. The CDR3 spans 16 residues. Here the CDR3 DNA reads TGTGCCAGCAGCTTAGGACTAGCGGGATCAACAGATACGCAGTATTTT. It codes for CASSLGLAGSTDTQYF. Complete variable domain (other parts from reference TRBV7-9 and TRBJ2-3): DTGVSQNPRHKITKRGQNVTFRCDPISEHNRLYWYRQTLGQGPEFLTYFQNEAQLEKSRLLSDRFSAERPKGSFSTLEIQRTEQGDSAMYLCASSLGLAGSTDTQYFGPGTRLTVL.

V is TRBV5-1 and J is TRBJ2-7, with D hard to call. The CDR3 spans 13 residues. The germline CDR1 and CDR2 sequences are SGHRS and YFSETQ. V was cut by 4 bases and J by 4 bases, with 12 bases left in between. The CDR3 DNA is TGCGCCAGCAGCAACAATGACGGGTACGAGCAGTACTTC. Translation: CASSNNDGYEQYF.

The CDR3 DNA is TGTGCCAGCAGTGACGGGGAGAGTCAGCCCCAGCATTTT. Its translation: CASSDGESQPQHF. The rearrangement links TRBV2 to TRBJ1-5; no clear D. The CDR3 covers 13 residues. V lost 3 bases and J 6 bases, leaving 9 bases between the germline ends. In germline, CDR1 is SNHLY, CDR2 FYNNEI.